The rows below give T cell receptor beta chains drawn from one sample of a study of OX40 agonist ivuxolimab in advanced cancers. Here immunoSEQ multiplex PCR was the method, and the copy in TCRdb shows in-frame clones only, minus some. The data hold 95,000 to 100,000 clones, with around 80% observed a single time. The sample was CD4+ or CD8+ T cells sorted from blood, taken in a trial of the OX40 agonist ivuxolimab. The source is an adult with an advanced solid tumor such as melanoma, head and neck, liver or kidney cancer. The CDR3 runs from the conserved cysteine through the conserved F or W. Fields, in order: D gene, J gene, clone size, V gene, CDR3 DNA, CDR3 protein. The D gene is left open where the match is weak. Not every row has a clone size; where given, it reads once, few, many or a size class.

.,TRBJ1-2,once,TRBV18,TGTGCCAGCTCATCGGGACAAACCTCCTATGGCTACACCTTC,CASSSGQTSYGYTF
.,TRBJ2-1,.,TRBV6-4,TGTGCCAGCAGTGAAAAGGAGCACAATGAGCAGTTCTTC,CASSEKEHNEQFF
TRBD2,TRBJ2-3,.,TRBV7-9,TGTGCCAGCAGCTTAAGTACTAGCGGGGGAAGCACAGATACGCAGTATTTT,CASSLSTSGGSTDTQYF
TRBD1,TRBJ2-7,.,TRBV6-1,TGTGCCAGCAGTGTGGAACAGGGGGCCTACGAGCAGTACTTC,CASSVEQGAYEQYF
TRBD2,TRBJ2-2,.,TRBV5-1,TGCGCCAGCAGCTCAATAGCGGGGGCCAACACCGGGGAGCTGTTTTTT,CASSSIAGANTGELFF
.,TRBJ1-2,.,TRBV7-2,TGTGCCAGCACCCTGGGGGAGGTAGGAGGCTACACCTTC,CASTLGEVGGYTF
.,TRBJ2-3,.,TRBV19,TGTGCCAGTAGTGGTACAGGGATGGGGTATGGAAATACGCAGTATTTT,CASSGTGMGYGNTQYF
.,TRBJ1-2,once,TRBV29-1,TGCAGCGTAGGAACAGGGCTCTATGGCTACACCTTC,CSVGTGLYGYTF
.,TRBJ1-1,few,TRBV11-2,TGTGCCAGCAGCCCAAAGCTCGGGTCCCCTGAAGCTTTCTTT,CASSPKLGSPEAFF
.,TRBJ1-5,few,TRBV15,TGTGCCACCAGCCCAGGGGGCAATCAGCCCCAGCATTTT,CATSPGGNQPQHF
TRBD1,TRBJ1-3,.,TRBV30,TGTGCCTGGAGTGTACTAGGGACAGGCGGAAACACCATATATTTT,CAWSVLGTGGNTIYF
TRBD2,TRBJ2-7,.,TRBV19,TGTGCCACCACGTTCGGGACTAGCGGTGACTACGAGCAGTACTTC,CATTFGTSGDYEQYF
TRBD2,TRBJ2-7,.,TRBV7-2,TGTGCCAGCAGCTTAAGCGGGGTGACCTACGAGCAGTACTTC,CASSLSGVTYEQYF
TRBD1,TRBJ1-1,.,TRBV29-1,TGCAGCGTTGAAGATCCGGGACAGGGACTTAAAGCTTTCTTT,CSVEDPGQGLKAFF
TRBD2,TRBJ2-7,.,TRBV4-2,TGTGCCAGCAGCCCCTCAGCGGGGGGGACCTACGAGCAGTACTTC,CASSPSAGGTYEQYF
.,TRBJ2-7,.,TRBV6-1,TGTGCCAGCAGTGCAGAGAGGCAGGCCTACGAGCAGTACTTC,CASSAERQAYEQYF
.,TRBJ1-6,once,TRBV2,TGTGCCAGCAGTGAAGCGAGAGGGAGCGGTTCACCCCTCCACTTT,CASSEARGSGSPLHF
.,TRBJ2-7,.,TRBV27,TGTGCCAGCAAGGTTTTGGGCGAGCAGTACTTC,CASKVLGEQYF
TRBD2,TRBJ2-1,.,TRBV18,TGTGCCAGCTCACTAGCGGGGTTGGGCAATGAGCAGTTCTTC,CASSLAGLGNEQFF
.,TRBJ1-1,.,TRBV5-6,TGTGCCAGCAGTCCAATCCAGGGGTACACTGAAGCTTTCTTT,CASSPIQGYTEAFF
TRBD2,TRBJ2-5,.,TRBV5-4,TGTGCCAGCAGCTTGGTGACGGGTAGCGGGAGTAAAGAGACCCAGTACTTC,CASSLVTGSGSKETQYF
.,TRBJ1-5,few,TRBV5-1,TGCGCCAGCAGCATGGGCTTCAATCAGCCCCAGCATTTT,CASSMGFNQPQHF
.,TRBJ2-7,once,TRBV10-3,TGTGCCATCAGTAACGGGGGAGCCTCCTACGAGCAGTACTTC,CAISNGGASYEQYF
.,TRBJ2-4,.,TRBV13,TGTGCCAGCAGCTTAGGGCAGGGAAAAAACATTCAGTACTTC,CASSLGQGKNIQYF
TRBD1,TRBJ1-2,.,TRBV29-1,TGCAGCGTTGACAAGCCGGGGGGACAGGGTTTTGGATATGGCTACACCTTC,CSVDKPGGQGFGYGYTF
.,TRBJ1-2,once,TRBV9,TGTGCCAGCAGCGTAGGAAGTTTTGGCGGGGGCACTATCGGCTACACCTTC,CASSVGSFGGGTIGYTF
TRBD1,TRBJ2-2,.,TRBV5-1,TGCGCCAGCAGCTTGAGGACAGGGAACACCGGGGAGCTGTTTTTT,CASSLRTGNTGELFF
.,TRBJ1-1,many,TRBV11-2,TGTGCCAGCAGCTTAGTTACGGGGGGGCGGAAGACTGAAGCTTTCTTT,CASSLVTGGRKTEAFF
.,TRBJ2-6,.,TRBV19,TGTGCCAGTATAAAGTCTGGGGCCAACGTCCTGACTTTC,CASIKSGANVLTF
TRBD1,TRBJ1-1,.,TRBV10-1,TGCGCCAGCAGTGAAGCGGACAGGGGACAAGCTTTCTTT,CASSEADRGQAFF
.,TRBJ1-1,.,TRBV5-1,TGCGCCAGCAGCCCCGGGACAACTAACACTGAAGCTTTCTTT,CASSPGTTNTEAFF
.,TRBJ1-3,once,TRBV6-1,TGTGCCAGCCTGGGCCTGGACTCTGGAAACACCATATATTTT,CASLGLDSGNTIYF
.,TRBJ2-1,.,TRBV4-3,TGCGCCAGCAGCCAAACCCTAGCCGGAATCCCCTGGAATGAGCAGTTCTTC,CASSQTLAGIPWNEQFF
.,TRBJ2-2,.,TRBV15,TGTGCCACCACGACGGGGGAGCAAGCGAACACCGGGGAGCTGTTTTTT,CATTTGEQANTGELFF
.,TRBJ1-1,few,TRBV29-1,TGCAGCGTTGGGTCAGGGCGGGTGAACACTGAAGCTTTCTTT,CSVGSGRVNTEAFF
TRBD2,TRBJ2-4,.,TRBV6-1,TGTGCCAGCAGTGAAGCGCATCCGACTAGCGGAAACCTAGCCAAAAACATTCAGTACTTC,CASSEAHPTSGNLAKNIQYF
.,TRBJ1-5,few,TRBV30,TGTGCCTGGAGTGTACCTGGGGATTTCGGCCAGCCCCAGCATTTT,CAWSVPGDFGQPQHF
.,TRBJ1-1,.,TRBV15,TGTGCCACCAGCCGGGGGACTGAAGCTTTCTTT,CATSRGTEAFF
.,TRBJ1-3,.,TRBV9,TGTGCCAGCAGCCTGGCCACGGACTCTGGAAACACCATATATTTT,CASSLATDSGNTIYF
.,TRBJ1-4,.,TRBV19,TGTGCCAGTAGTATGCGAACAGGGCGGGTCGGAGAAAAACTGTTTTTT,CASSMRTGRVGEKLFF